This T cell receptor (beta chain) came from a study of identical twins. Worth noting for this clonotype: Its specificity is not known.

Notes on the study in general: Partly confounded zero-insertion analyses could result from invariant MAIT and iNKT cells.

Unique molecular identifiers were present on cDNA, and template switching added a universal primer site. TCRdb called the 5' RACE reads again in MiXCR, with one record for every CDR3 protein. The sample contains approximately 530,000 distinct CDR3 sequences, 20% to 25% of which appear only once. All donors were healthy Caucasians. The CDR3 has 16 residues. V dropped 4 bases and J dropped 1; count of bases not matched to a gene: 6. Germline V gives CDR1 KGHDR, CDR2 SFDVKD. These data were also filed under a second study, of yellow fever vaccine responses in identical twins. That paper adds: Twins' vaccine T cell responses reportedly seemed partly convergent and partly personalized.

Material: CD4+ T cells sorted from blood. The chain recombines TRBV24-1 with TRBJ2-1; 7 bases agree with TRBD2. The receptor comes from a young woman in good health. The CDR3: CATSDTGGTSYNEQFF. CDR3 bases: TGTGCCACCAGTGACACGGGAGGAACGTCCTACAATGAGCAGTTCTTC.